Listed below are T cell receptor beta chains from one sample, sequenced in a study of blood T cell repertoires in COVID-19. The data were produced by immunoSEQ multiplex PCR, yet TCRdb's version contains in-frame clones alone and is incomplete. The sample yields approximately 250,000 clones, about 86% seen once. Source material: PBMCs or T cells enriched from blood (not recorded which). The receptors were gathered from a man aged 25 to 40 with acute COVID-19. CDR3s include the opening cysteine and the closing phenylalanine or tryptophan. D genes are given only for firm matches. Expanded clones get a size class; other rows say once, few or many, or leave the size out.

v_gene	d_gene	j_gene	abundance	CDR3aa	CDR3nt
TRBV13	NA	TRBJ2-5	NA	CASSPPSAETQYF	TGTGCCAGCAGCCCTCCTAGTGCCGAGACCCAGTACTTC
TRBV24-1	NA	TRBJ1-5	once	CATSDPTENQPQHF	TGTGCCACCAGTGACCCGACAGAGAATCAGCCCCAGCATTTT
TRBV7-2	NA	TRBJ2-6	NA	CASSLVSGQQNVLTF	TGTGCCAGCAGCTTAGTAAGCGGGCAACAAAACGTCCTGACTTTC
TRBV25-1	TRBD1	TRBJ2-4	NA	CASSEGPGQGADIQYF	TGTGCCAGCAGTGAAGGCCCGGGACAGGGGGCAGACATTCAGTACTTC
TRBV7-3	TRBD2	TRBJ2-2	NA	CASSGTTSSGELFF	TGTGCCAGCAGCGGGACTACCTCGTCCGGGGAGCTGTTTTTT
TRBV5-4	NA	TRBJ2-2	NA	CASSLTSQNTGELFF	TGTGCCAGCAGCTTGACTAGTCAGAACACCGGGGAGCTGTTTTTT
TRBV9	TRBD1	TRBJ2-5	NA	CASSPRGQGRRTQYF	TGTGCCAGCAGCCCCCGGGGACAGGGACGGCGGACCCAGTACTTC
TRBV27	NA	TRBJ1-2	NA	CASSFRGTGYTF	TGTGCCAGCAGTTTCAGGGGCACTGGCTACACCTTC
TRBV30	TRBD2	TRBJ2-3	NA	CAWGSGRGVDTQYF	TGTGCCTGGGGTAGCGGGAGGGGGGTAGATACGCAGTATTTT
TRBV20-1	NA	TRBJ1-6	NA	CSASFPAGNNSPLHF	TGCAGTGCTAGTTTTCCCGCAGGGAATAATTCACCCCTCCACTTT
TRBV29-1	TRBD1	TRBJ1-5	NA	CSVGTGKGNQPQHF	TGCAGCGTCGGGACAGGGAAAGGCAATCAGCCCCAGCATTTT
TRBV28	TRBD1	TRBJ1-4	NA	CASSPVTGKREKLFF	TGTGCCAGCAGTCCGGTGACAGGGAAGCGGGAAAAACTGTTTTTT
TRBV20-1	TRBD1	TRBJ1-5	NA	CSASTGVDQPQHF	TGCAGTGCTAGTACAGGGGTCGATCAGCCCCAGCATTTT
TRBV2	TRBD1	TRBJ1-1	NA	CASTKQGWNTEAFF	TGTGCCAGCACCAAACAGGGGTGGAACACTGAAGCTTTCTTT
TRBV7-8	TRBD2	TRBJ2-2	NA	CASSPLFSGRGRYGGELFF	TGTGCCAGCAGCCCACTTTTTAGCGGGAGGGGGCGGTATGGCGGGGAGCTGTTTTTT
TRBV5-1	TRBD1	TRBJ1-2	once	CASSSHEGQGNGYTF	TGCGCCAGCAGCTCCCATGAGGGACAGGGGAACGGCTACACCTTC
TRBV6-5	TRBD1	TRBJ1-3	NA	CASTRQGSGNTIYF	TGTGCCAGCACCCGACAGGGCTCTGGAAACACCATATATTTT
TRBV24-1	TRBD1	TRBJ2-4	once	CATSEGGTGGTKNIQYF	TGTGCCACCAGTGAGGGGGGGACAGGGGGCACTAAAAACATTCAGTACTTC
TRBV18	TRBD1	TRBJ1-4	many	CASSPGQGGQKLFF	TGTGCCAGCTCACCGGGACAGGGGGGACAAAAACTGTTTTTT
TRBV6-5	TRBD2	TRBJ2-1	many	CASSSSGVNYNEQFF	TGTGCCAGCAGTTCTAGCGGGGTGAACTACAATGAGCAGTTCTTC
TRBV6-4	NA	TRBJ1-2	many	CASSDSGEGSHGYTF	TGTGCCAGCAGTGACTCTGGTGAGGGATCGCATGGCTACACCTTC
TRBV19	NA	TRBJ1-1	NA	CASSTTGGLNEAFF	TGTGCCAGTAGTACGACGGGGGGGCTGAATGAAGCTTTCTTT
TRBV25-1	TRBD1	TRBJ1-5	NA	CASSAPGTGSQPQHF	TGTGCCAGCAGTGCCCCGGGGACAGGGAGTCAGCCCCAGCATTTT
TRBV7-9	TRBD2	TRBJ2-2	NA	CASSLRVSGRNTGELFF	TGTGCCAGCAGCCTAAGAGTCAGCGGGAGAAACACCGGGGAGCTGTTTTTT
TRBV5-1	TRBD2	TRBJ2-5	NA	CASSLTGLAGETQYF	TGTGCCAGCAGCTTGACCGGACTAGCGGGCGAGACCCAGTACTTC
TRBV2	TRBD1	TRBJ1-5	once	CASSPGQHRSNQPQHF	TGTGCCAGCAGTCCGGGACAGCACCGAAGCAATCAGCCCCAGCATTTT
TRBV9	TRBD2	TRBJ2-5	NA	CASSLARGDQETQYF	TGTGCCAGCAGCTTGGCCCGGGGGGACCAAGAGACCCAGTACTTC
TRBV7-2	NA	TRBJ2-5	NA	CASSLLGRETQYF	TGTGCCAGCAGCTTATTGGGGAGGGAGACCCAGTACTTC
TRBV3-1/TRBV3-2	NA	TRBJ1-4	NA	CASSSRPGVKLFF	TGTGCCAGCAGCTCCCGCCCAGGGGTAAAACTGTTTTTT
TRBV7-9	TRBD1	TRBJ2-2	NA	CASSPQQGARAGELFF	TGTGCCAGCAGCCCCCAGCAGGGGGCGCGTGCCGGGGAGCTGTTTTTT
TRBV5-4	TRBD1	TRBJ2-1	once	CASSRSGTGQFF	TGTGCCAGCAGCCGATCCGGGACAGGGCAGTTCTTC
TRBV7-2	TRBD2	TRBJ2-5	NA	CASSLSASGGQETQYF	TGTGCCAGCAGCTTATCGGCTAGCGGGGGGCAAGAGACCCAGTACTTC
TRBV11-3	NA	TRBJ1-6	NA	CASSLTNSPLHF	TGTGCCAGCAGCTTAACAAATTCACCCCTCCACTTT
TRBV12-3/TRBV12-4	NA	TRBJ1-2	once	CASSLDNYGYTF	TGTGCCAGCAGCCTGGACAATTATGGCTACACCTTC
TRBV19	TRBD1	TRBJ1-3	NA	CASSPQGVLSENTIYF	TGTGCCAGTAGTCCGCAGGGGGTTCTCTCTGAAAACACCATATATTTT
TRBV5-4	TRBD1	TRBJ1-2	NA	CASSLKGAWGYTF	TGTGCCAGCAGCTTGAAGGGGGCTTGGGGCTACACCTTC
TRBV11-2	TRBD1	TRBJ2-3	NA	CASSVQGTDTQYF	TGTGCCAGCAGCGTACAGGGGACAGATACGCAGTATTTT
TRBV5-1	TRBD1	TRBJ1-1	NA	CASSQPGTGNTEAFF	TGCGCCAGCAGCCAACCCGGGACAGGGAACACTGAAGCTTTCTTT
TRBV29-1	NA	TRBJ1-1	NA	CSVHREIDTEAFF	TGCAGCGTCCACAGGGAGATAGACACTGAAGCTTTCTTT
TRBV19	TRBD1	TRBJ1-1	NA	CASSTTGGPNTEAFF	TGTGCCAGTAGTACGACAGGGGGCCCAAACACTGAAGCTTTCTTT
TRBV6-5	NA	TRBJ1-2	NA	CASSPTESGPYGYTF	TGTGCCAGCAGCCCCACGGAGTCAGGGCCCTATGGCTACACCTTC
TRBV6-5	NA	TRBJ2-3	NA	CASSSSRGSTDTQYF	TGTGCCAGCAGTTCCTCGCGGGGAAGCACAGATACGCAGTATTTT
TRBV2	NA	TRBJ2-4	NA	CASWRVAEENIQYF	TGTGCCAGCTGGCGGGTAGCGGAGGAAAACATTCAGTACTTC
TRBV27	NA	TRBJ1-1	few	CASRPRQNANTEAFF	TGTGCCAGCAGACCCAGACAGAATGCGAACACTGAAGCTTTCTTT
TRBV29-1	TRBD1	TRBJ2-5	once	CSVEDTGQLETQYF	TGCAGCGTTGAAGATACGGGACAGCTGGAGACCCAGTACTTC
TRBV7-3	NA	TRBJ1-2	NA	CASSPGTIANYGYTF	TGTGCCAGCAGCCCGGGGACAATAGCGAACTATGGCTACACCTTC
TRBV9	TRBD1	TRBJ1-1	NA	CASSTGQGASTEAFF	TGTGCCAGCAGCACGGGACAGGGGGCGAGCACTGAAGCTTTCTTT
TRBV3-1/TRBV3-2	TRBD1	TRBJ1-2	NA	CASSGQGGGYTF	TGTGCCAGCAGCGGACAGGGCGGAGGCTACACCTTC